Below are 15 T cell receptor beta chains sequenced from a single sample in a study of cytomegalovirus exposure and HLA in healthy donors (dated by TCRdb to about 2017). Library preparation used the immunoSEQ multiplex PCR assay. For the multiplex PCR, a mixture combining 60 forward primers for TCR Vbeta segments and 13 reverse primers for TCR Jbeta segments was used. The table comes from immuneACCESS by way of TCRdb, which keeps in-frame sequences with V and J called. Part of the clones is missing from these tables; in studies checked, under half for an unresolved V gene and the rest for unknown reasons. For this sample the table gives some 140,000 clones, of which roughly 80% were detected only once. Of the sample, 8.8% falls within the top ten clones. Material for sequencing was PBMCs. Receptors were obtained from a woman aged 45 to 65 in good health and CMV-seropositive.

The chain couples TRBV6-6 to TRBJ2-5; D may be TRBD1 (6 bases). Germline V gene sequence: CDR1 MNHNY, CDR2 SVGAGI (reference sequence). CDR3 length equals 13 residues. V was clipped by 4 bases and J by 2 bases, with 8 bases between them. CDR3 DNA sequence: TGTGCCAGCAGTTGGGGGCCACAAGAGACCCAGTACTTC. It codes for CASSWGPQETQYF.

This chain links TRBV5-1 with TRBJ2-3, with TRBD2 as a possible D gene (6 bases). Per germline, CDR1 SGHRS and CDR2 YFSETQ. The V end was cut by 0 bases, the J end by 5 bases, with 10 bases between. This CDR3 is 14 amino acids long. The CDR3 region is CASSLGTTQDTQYF. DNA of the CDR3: TGCGCCAGCAGCTTGGGGACTACTCAAGATACGCAGTATTTT.

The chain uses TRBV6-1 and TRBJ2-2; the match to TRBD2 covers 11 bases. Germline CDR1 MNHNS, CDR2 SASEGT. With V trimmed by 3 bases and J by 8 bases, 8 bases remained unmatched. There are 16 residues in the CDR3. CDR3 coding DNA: TGTGCCAGCAGTGAGAGTCTAGCGGGGGGAGGAGGGGAGCTGTTTTTT. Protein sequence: CASSESLAGGGGELFF.

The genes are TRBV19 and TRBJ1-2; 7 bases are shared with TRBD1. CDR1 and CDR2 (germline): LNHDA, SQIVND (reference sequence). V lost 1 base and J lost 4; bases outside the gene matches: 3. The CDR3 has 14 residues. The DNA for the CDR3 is TGTGCCAGTAGTATAGGTCCAGGGGGCTATGGCTACACCTTC. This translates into CASSIGPGGYGYTF. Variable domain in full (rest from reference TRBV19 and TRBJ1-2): DGGITQSPKYLFRKEGQNVTLSCEQNLNHDAMYWYRQDPGQGLRLIYYSQIVNDFQKGDIAEGYSVSREKKESFPLTVTSAQKNPTAFYLCASSIGPGGYGYTFGSGTRLTVV.

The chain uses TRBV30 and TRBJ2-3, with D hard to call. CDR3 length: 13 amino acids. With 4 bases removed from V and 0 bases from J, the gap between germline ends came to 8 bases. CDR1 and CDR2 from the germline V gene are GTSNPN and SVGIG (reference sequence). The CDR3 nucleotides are TGTGCCTGGACCCAGTTCAGCACAGATACGCAGTATTTT. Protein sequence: CAWTQFSTDTQYF.

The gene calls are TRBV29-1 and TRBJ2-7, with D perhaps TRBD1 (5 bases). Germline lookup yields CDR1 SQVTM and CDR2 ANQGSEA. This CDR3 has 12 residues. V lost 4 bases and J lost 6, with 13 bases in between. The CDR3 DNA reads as TGCAGCGTTGTTTGGGTTACAGGCGAGCAGTACTTC. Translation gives CSVVWVTGEQYF.

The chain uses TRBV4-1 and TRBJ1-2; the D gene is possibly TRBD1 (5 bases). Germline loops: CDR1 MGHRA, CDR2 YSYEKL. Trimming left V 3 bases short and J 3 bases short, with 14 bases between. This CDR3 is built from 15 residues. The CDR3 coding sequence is TGCGCCAGCAGCCACCGCCGGACATTGGACTATGGCTACACCTTC. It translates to CASSHRRTLDYGYTF.

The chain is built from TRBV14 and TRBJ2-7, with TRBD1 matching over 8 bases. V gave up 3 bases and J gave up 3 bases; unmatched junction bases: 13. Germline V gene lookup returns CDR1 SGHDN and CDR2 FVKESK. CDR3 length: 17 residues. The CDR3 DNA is TGTGCCAGCAGCCACCACGGACAGGGCTATTGGGTCTACGAGCAGTACTTC. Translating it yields CASSHHGQGYWVYEQYF.

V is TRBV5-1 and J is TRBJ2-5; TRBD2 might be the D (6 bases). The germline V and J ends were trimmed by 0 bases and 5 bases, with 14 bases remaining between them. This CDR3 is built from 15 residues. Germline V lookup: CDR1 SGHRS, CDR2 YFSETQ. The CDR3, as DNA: TGCGCCAGCAGCTTGGCTTCTTCGGGGGTGGAGACCCAGTACTTC. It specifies CASSLASSGVETQYF.

In DNA form, the CDR3 reads TGTGCCAGCAGCTACGGACAGGGGAATGAAAAACTGTTTTTT. This sequence encodes CASSYGQGNEKLFF. This chain links TRBV7-9 with TRBJ1-4; 9 positions match TRBD1. This CDR3 is built from 14 residues. Germline CDR1 and CDR2: SEHNR and FQNEAQ (reference sequence). The J segment lost 5 bases and the V segment lost 4 bases, leaving 2 bases of the junction unmatched.

Here the CDR3 DNA reads TGCGCCAGCAGCTCGGGACAGGCCAACGAGCAGTACTTC. Translating gives CASSSGQANEQYF. The chain recombines TRBV5-1 with TRBJ2-7; 8 bases align to TRBD1. The CDR3 has 13 amino acids. CDR1 SGHRS and CDR2 YFSETQ come from the germline V gene. Trimming at V came to 3 bases and at J to 5 bases, leaving 4 bases not matched to a gene. Full variable domain (missing parts from reference TRBV5-1 and TRBJ2-7): KAGVTQTPRYLIKTRGQQVTLSCSPISGHRSVSWYQQTPGQGLQFLFEYFSETQRNKGNFPGRFSGRQFSNSRSEMNVSTLELGDSALYLCASSSGQANEQYFGPGTRLTVT.

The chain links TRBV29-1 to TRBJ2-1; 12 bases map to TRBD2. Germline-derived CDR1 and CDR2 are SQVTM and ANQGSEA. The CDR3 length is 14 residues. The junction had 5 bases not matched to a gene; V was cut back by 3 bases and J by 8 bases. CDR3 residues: CSVDPLAGGYEQFF. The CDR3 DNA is TGCAGCGTTGATCCCCTAGCGGGGGGGTATGAGCAGTTCTTC.

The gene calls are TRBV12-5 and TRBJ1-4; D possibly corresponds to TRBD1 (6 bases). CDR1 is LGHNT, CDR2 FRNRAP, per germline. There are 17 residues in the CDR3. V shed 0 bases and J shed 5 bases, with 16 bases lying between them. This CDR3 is CASGLVAGAPPNEKLFF. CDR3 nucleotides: TGTGCTAGTGGTTTGGTAGCAGGGGCCCCCCCGAATGAAAAACTGTTTTTT.

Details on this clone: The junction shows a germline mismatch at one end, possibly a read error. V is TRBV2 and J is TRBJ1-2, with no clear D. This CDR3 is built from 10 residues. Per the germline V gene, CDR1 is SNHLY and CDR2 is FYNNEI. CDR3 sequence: CASSGSKLSF. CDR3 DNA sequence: TGTGCCAGCAGTGGTTCGAAATTGAGCTTC.

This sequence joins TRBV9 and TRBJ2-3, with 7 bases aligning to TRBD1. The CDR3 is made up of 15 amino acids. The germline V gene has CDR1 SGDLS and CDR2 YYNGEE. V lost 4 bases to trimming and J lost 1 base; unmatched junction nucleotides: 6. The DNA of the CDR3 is TGTGCCAGCAGCCCTTGGACAGGCCGCACAGATACGCAGTATTTT. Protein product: CASSPWTGRTDTQYF.